This is a list of T cell receptor beta chains from one sample in a study of sequential checkpoint blockade in melanoma. TCRdb's table, derived via immunoSEQ multiplex PCR, lists solely in-frame clones and lacks some. Of approximately 37,000 clones in the sample, approximately 84% were seen once. The sample was CD8+ T cells sorted from blood (inferred from file names), taken from a patient given nivolumab and ipilimumab in sequence. The receptors here all came from a human donor with melanoma. Both conserved end residues are part of each CDR3. The D gene is left open where the match is weak. Expanded clones get a size class; other rows say once, few or many, or leave the size out.

v_gene,len,d_gene,abundance,j_gene,CDR3nt,CDR3aa
TRBV30,17,TRBD1,NA,TRBJ1-4,TGTGCCTGGACGACCGGGACAGGCCCTTTAACTAATGAAAAACTGTTTTTT,CAWTTGTGPLTNEKLFF
TRBV28,14,NA,once,TRBJ1-5,TGTGCCAGCAGCGGGCGGAGGGGCAATCAGCCCCAGCATTTT,CASSGRRGNQPQHF
TRBV6-1,17,TRBD2,NA,TRBJ2-7,TGTGCCAGCAGTGCCGGGACTAGCGGGGCCTTCTCCTACGAGCAGTACTTC,CASSAGTSGAFSYEQYF
TRBV5-1,12,NA,NA,TRBJ2-7,TGCGCCAGCAGCTTACAGGGCTACGAGCAGTACTTC,CASSLQGYEQYF
TRBV27,16,NA,NA,TRBJ1-2,TGTGCCAGCAGTTTATCAGCCGGAGACGATGTTTATGGCTACACCTTC,CASSLSAGDDVYGYTF
TRBV11-2,13,NA,once,TRBJ2-7,TGTGCCAGCAGCCCGGGTCTTACCTACGAGCAGTACTTC,CASSPGLTYEQYF
TRBV28,15,TRBD1,NA,TRBJ2-7,TGTGCCAGCAGTTTGGGGACAGGGGGCTTCTACGAGCAGTACTTC,CASSLGTGGFYEQYF
TRBV4-1,19,TRBD2,NA,TRBJ2-1,TGCGCCAGCAGCCGCCCTGCGGGGGGCTGGGACCCTAACTACAATGAGCAGTTCTTC,CASSRPAGGWDPNYNEQFF
TRBV19,18,TRBD1,NA,TRBJ2-2,TGTGCCAGTAGTTCTAAAGATTGGACAGGAACGAACACCGGGGAGCTGTTTTTT,CASSSKDWTGTNTGELFF
TRBV28,16,NA,NA,TRBJ2-5,TGTGCCAGCAGTACCGTCGGACTCGAGTACCAAGAGACCCAGTACTTC,CASSTVGLEYQETQYF
TRBV6-5,12,TRBD1,NA,TRBJ1-1,TGTGCCAGCAGCCAACAGGGGACTGAAGCTTTCTTT,CASSQQGTEAFF
TRBV15,16,NA,NA,TRBJ1-2,TGTGCCACCAGCAGAGCTGGAGACAGTATAGTTTATGGCTACACCTTC,CATSRAGDSIVYGYTF
TRBV2,13,NA,NA,TRBJ1-3,TGTGCCAGCAGTGGAGACAGCGGAAACACCATATATTTT,CASSGDSGNTIYF
TRBV29-1,14,NA,once,TRBJ2-7,TGCAGCGTTACTCTGTACCTCCTACCCTACGAGCAGTACTTC,CSVTLYLLPYEQYF
TRBV5-6,13,NA,few,TRBJ1-1,TGTGCCAGCGCTCCCCCAGGATGGACTGAAGCTTTCTTT,CASAPPGWTEAFF
TRBV5-8,14,TRBD2,NA,TRBJ2-7,TGTGCCAGCAGCTTGGGGGGACTAGCGGCCGAGCAGTACTTC,CASSLGGLAAEQYF
TRBV27,15,TRBD1,NA,TRBJ2-7,TGTGCCAGCAGTTTAGGGACAGGGATAGCTTACGAGCAGTACTTC,CASSLGTGIAYEQYF
TRBV27,15,NA,NA,TRBJ1-1,TGTGCCAGCAGTTCGGGTTACCTCATGAACACTGAAGCTTTCTTT,CASSSGYLMNTEAFF
TRBV5-6,19,NA,NA,TRBJ2-4,TGTGCCAGCAGCTTGGAGGCCCACAGGGAAGAGAGGGCCAAAAACATTCAGTACTTC,CASSLEAHREERAKNIQYF
TRBV13,14,NA,NA,TRBJ2-7,TGTGCCAGCAGCTCGGAGGGACAGACCTACGAGCAGTACTTC,CASSSEGQTYEQYF
TRBV6-5,13,NA,NA,TRBJ2-7,TGTGCCGTTCGGGAGGACAGCTCCTACGAGCAGTACTTC,CAVREDSSYEQYF
TRBV5-1,18,NA,NA,TRBJ1-5,TGCGCCAGCAGCTTCGGGGTTAACGGGAATTATAGCAATCAGCCCCAGCATTTT,CASSFGVNGNYSNQPQHF
TRBV4-1,13,NA,NA,TRBJ2-1,TGTGCCAGCAGCCCTACCGGAGACAATGAGCAGTTCTTC,CASSPTGDNEQFF
TRBV7-6,15,NA,NA,TRBJ2-3,TGTGCCAGCAGCTTAGCGGGGGGATCCACAGATACGCAGTATTTT,CASSLAGGSTDTQYF
TRBV5-4,13,TRBD1,NA,TRBJ1-3,TGTGCCAGCAGCTGGGGACAGGGAAACACCATATATTTT,CASSWGQGNTIYF
TRBV28,16,TRBD1,NA,TRBJ1-4,TGTGCCAGCAGTTTCATCCTGGGACAGGGGGATGAAAAACTGTTTTTT,CASSFILGQGDEKLFF
TRBV27,14,TRBD1,NA,TRBJ2-7,TGTGCCAGCAGTTTAAGACAGGGGGTGGACGAGCAGTACTTC,CASSLRQGVDEQYF
TRBV28,14,TRBD1,medium-sized,TRBJ1-4,TGTGCCAGCAGTGGGCGGGACAGTAATGAAAAACTGTTTTTT,CASSGRDSNEKLFF
TRBV19,17,TRBD1,NA,TRBJ1-1,TGTGCCAGTAGTATGACCGGACAGGGGGCCGGAATGACTGAAGCTTTCTTT,CASSMTGQGAGMTEAFF
TRBV13,13,NA,once,TRBJ1-4,TGTGCCAGCAGCTTAGCAGGAAATGAAAAACTGTTTTTT,CASSLAGNEKLFF
TRBV7-2,15,TRBD2,NA,TRBJ2-5,TGTGCCAGCAGTTACGGACTAGCGGGATATGAGACCCAGTACTTC,CASSYGLAGYETQYF
TRBV5-1,15,TRBD1,NA,TRBJ1-3,TGCGCCAGCAGCGAGGGGACAGGGCCTGGAAACACCATATATTTT,CASSEGTGPGNTIYF
TRBV6-1,15,TRBD1,few,TRBJ2-3,TGTGCCAGCAGTGACTCCCAGGGGGGCACAGATACGCAGTATTTT,CASSDSQGGTDTQYF
TRBV7-9,12,NA,NA,TRBJ1-5,TGTGCCAGCACCGACGGGGGTCAGCCCCAGCATTTT,CASTDGGQPQHF
TRBV27,15,NA,NA,TRBJ2-5,TGTGCCAGCAGTTCCCGGACACGAAACCAAGAGACCCAGTACTTC,CASSSRTRNQETQYF
TRBV27,14,NA,NA,TRBJ1-6,TGTGCCAGCAGTTTAATAGGGGGAGGGTCACCCCTCCACTTT,CASSLIGGGSPLHF
TRBV6-1,15,NA,NA,TRBJ1-1,TGTGCCAGCAGTGAAGCTCAATCAGAGGGGAGGAAAGCTTTCTTT,CASSEAQSEGRKAFF
TRBV27,12,NA,NA,TRBJ2-7,TGTGCCAGCACCTACACAGGGCGCGAGCAGTACTTC,CASTYTGREQYF
TRBV10-1,15,NA,once,TRBJ2-7,TGCGCCAGCAGTGACCCAGGGGAGGGGATCTCCGAGCAGTACTTC,CASSDPGEGISEQYF
TRBV27,13,NA,NA,TRBJ1-1,TGTGCCAGCAGTTTAATGGGGGGTACTGAAGCTTTCTTT,CASSLMGGTEAFF
TRBV29-1,11,TRBD1,few,TRBJ1-2,TGCAGCGTTGTGACAGGGTTCGGCTACACCTTC,CSVVTGFGYTF
TRBV28,15,TRBD1,NA,TRBJ2-3,TGTGCCAGCAATGACAGGGGATTGAGCACAGATACGCAGTATTTT,CASNDRGLSTDTQYF
TRBV4-1,16,TRBD2,NA,TRBJ2-2,TGCGCCAGCAGCTACGGGACTAGCGGGGGGACCGGGGAGCTGTTTTTT,CASSYGTSGGTGELFF
TRBV19,14,TRBD1,NA,TRBJ2-3,TGTGCCAGTAGTTGGGACAGTAGCACAGATACGCAGTATTTT,CASSWDSSTDTQYF
TRBV15,12,TRBD1,NA,TRBJ2-1,TGTGCCACCGAGGAACAGGGGAATGAGCAGTTCTTC,CATEEQGNEQFF
TRBV19,18,TRBD2,NA,TRBJ2-3,TGTGCCAGTAGTATAGATGTGATTACGGGGGGGCCCACAGATACGCAGTATTTT,CASSIDVITGGPTDTQYF
TRBV28,14,NA,NA,TRBJ2-7,TGTGCCAGCAGGGGGGCTAGCCCCTCAAGCGAGCAGTACTTC,CASRGASPSSEQYF
TRBV11-2,16,TRBD2,NA,TRBJ2-7,TGTGCCAGCAGCCCAGCCCAGGGCGGGAGTAGGAACGAGCAGTACTTC,CASSPAQGGSRNEQYF
TRBV4-2,17,TRBD2,few,TRBJ2-2,TGTGCCAGCAGCCAAGCTCTAGCGGGAGGAAACACCGGGGAGCTGTTTTTT,CASSQALAGGNTGELFF
TRBV6-4,15,TRBD1,NA,TRBJ2-3,TGTGCCAGCAGTGAAGTGACAGGGAGTACAGATACGCAGTATTTT,CASSEVTGSTDTQYF
TRBV7-9,15,TRBD1,NA,TRBJ2-2,TGTGCCACCCGACGCACAGGGGATGGCACCGGGGAGCTGTTTTTT,CATRRTGDGTGELFF
TRBV7-9,14,NA,NA,TRBJ1-2,TGTGCCAGCAGCTTATCGGGTTCTAACTATGGCTACACCTTC,CASSLSGSNYGYTF
TRBV5-1,13,NA,NA,TRBJ2-7,TGCGCCAGCAGCTTTAACCAGCACTACGAGCAGTACTTC,CASSFNQHYEQYF
TRBV4-1,17,NA,NA,TRBJ1-5,TGCGCCAGCAGCCAAGTGGCCCTATATCAGGACAATCAGCCCCAGCATTTT,CASSQVALYQDNQPQHF
TRBV28,14,NA,NA,TRBJ2-7,TGTGCCAGCTTAACTCTCTCGGGCAGGGGCGAGCAGTACTTC,CASLTLSGRGEQYF
TRBV4-1,15,NA,few,TRBJ2-5,TGCGCCAGCAGCCAAGATCCCGGGACACAAGAGACCCAGTACTTC,CASSQDPGTQETQYF
TRBV6-4,20,TRBD2,NA,TRBJ2-7,TGTGCCAGCCCTAAGATTGTAGAACGAGCGGGAGGCTTCCTCTGGTACGAGCAGTACTTC,CASPKIVERAGGFLWYEQYF